A selection of T cell receptor beta chains follows, all from one sample in a study of cytomegalovirus exposure and HLA in healthy donors. TCRdb's copy holds only in-frame clones and misses some; the assay was immunoSEQ multiplex PCR. The sample records tens of thousands of clones, 90% to 97% being singletons. Sample: PBMCs. The receptors originated from a man younger than 35 in good health and CMV-seropositive. Each CDR3 is given with its conserved first and last residue. The D gene is left open where the match is weak. Not all rows give a size; the values are once, few, many and, for expanded clones, a class.

TRBV10-3	TRBD1	TRBJ2-7	-	TGTGCCATCAGACAGGGGGCGGGGGACGGCAGTCTCTCCTACGAGCAGTACTTC	CAIRQGAGDGSLSYEQYF
TRBV29-1	-	TRBJ2-7	-	TGCAGCGTTGAAGGTCATCGGAGCAGGGGCTACGAGCAGTACTTC	CSVEGHRSRGYEQYF
TRBV7-9	TRBD1	TRBJ2-1	-	TGTGCCAGCAACCTGGACAGGGCGGACTACAATGAGCAGTTCTTC	CASNLDRADYNEQFF
TRBV6-6	TRBD2	TRBJ2-7	-	TGTGCCAGCAGTGCGGGACTAGCGGCCTACGAGCAGTACTTC	CASSAGLAAYEQYF
TRBV6-1	-	TRBJ1-3	-	TGTGCCAGCAGTGAATGGGGGGCTGGAAACACCATATATTTT	CASSEWGAGNTIYF
TRBV18	TRBD1	TRBJ1-2	few	TGTGCCAGCTCACAACAGGGGAACTATGGCTACACCTTC	CASSQQGNYGYTF
TRBV5-1	-	TRBJ2-3	-	TGCGCCAGCAGCTTCAAACAGTCTACGCAGTATTTT	CASSFKQSTQYF
TRBV14	-	TRBJ2-2	-	TGTGCCAGCAGCCAAGATCCTGCCAGGTCATTCGGGGAGCTGTTTTTT	CASSQDPARSFGELFF
TRBV6-1	-	TRBJ1-1	-	TGTGCCAGCAGTGAGGAACTCCGGGGCACTGAAGCTTTCTTT	CASSEELRGTEAFF
TRBV7-7	-	TRBJ2-1	-	TGTGCTAGCAGCTCCACAGGGAGCTCCTACAATGAGCAGTTCTTC	CASSSTGSSYNEQFF
TRBV7-2	-	TRBJ2-7	-	TGTGCCAGCAGCTTAAGGACCCCGGGGGCCTACGAGCAGTACTTC	CASSLRTPGAYEQYF
TRBV6-5	TRBD1	TRBJ2-3	-	TGTGCCAGCAGTTATCTGGGACAGGGATACACAGATACGCAGTATTTT	CASSYLGQGYTDTQYF
TRBV5-1	TRBD1	TRBJ1-1	-	TGCGCCAGCGGCCGAGGGGGCGAGGGCACTGAAGCTTTCTTT	CASGRGGEGTEAFF
TRBV7-2	TRBD1	TRBJ2-7	-	TGTGCCAGCAGCTTAGGTCAGGGGGCGGGGTACGAGCAGTACTTC	CASSLGQGAGYEQYF
TRBV27	-	TRBJ1-5	once	TGTGCCAGCAGTTCGTCTACCAGCGGGCCCCAGCATTTT	CASSSSTSGPQHF
TRBV6-6	-	TRBJ1-2	-	TGTGCCAGCAGTTACTCGGGCACTCAGTATGGCTACACCTTC	CASSYSGTQYGYTF
TRBV7-8	TRBD1	TRBJ2-1	-	TGTGCCAGCAGCCCGCCCCCAGGGGGCGATGAGCAGTTCTTC	CASSPPPGGDEQFF
TRBV19	-	TRBJ1-1	-	TGTGCCAGTAGTAGGGGTTCCCCGCGGGGCCTGAACACTGAAGCTTTCTTT	CASSRGSPRGLNTEAFF
TRBV7-9	-	TRBJ1-2	few	TGTGCCAGCAGCGAGGGAGACTTATATAACTATGGCTACACCTTC	CASSEGDLYNYGYTF
TRBV12-5	-	TRBJ2-7	-	TGTGCTAGTGGTCCGGACAGTTACGAGCAGTACTTC	CASGPDSYEQYF
TRBV5-4	-	TRBJ1-2	-	TGTGCCAGCAGCTTGGAGGGGAACTATGGCTACACCTTC	CASSLEGNYGYTF
TRBV5-4	-	TRBJ2-5	-	TGTGCCAGCAGCTTTAAGCTCCAAGAGACCCAGTACTTC	CASSFKLQETQYF
TRBV19	-	TRBJ2-7	-	TGTGCCAGTACGAACAGGGATGGCCTGGGCGAGCAGTACTTC	CASTNRDGLGEQYF
TRBV28	-	TRBJ1-2	-	TGTGCCAGCAGTTTAATCGAGGGCTCCAACTATGGCTACACCTTC	CASSLIEGSNYGYTF
TRBV5-1	-	TRBJ2-5	-	TGCGCCAGCAGCTTGGCTGGGCAGCCTTGGGCCCAGTACTTC	CASSLAGQPWAQYF
TRBV10-2	-	TRBJ1-4	-	TGCGCCAGCAGTGAGTCCCCGGGTAATGAAAAACTGTTTTTT	CASSESPGNEKLFF
TRBV7-6	-	TRBJ2-7	-	TGTGCCAGCAGCCCCCGGACTCCGAACGGGCACGAGCAGTACTTC	CASSPRTPNGHEQYF
TRBV5-4	TRBD2	TRBJ2-2	-	TGTGCCAGCAGCGACGGACTAGCGGGAACCGGGGAGCTGTTTTTT	CASSDGLAGTGELFF